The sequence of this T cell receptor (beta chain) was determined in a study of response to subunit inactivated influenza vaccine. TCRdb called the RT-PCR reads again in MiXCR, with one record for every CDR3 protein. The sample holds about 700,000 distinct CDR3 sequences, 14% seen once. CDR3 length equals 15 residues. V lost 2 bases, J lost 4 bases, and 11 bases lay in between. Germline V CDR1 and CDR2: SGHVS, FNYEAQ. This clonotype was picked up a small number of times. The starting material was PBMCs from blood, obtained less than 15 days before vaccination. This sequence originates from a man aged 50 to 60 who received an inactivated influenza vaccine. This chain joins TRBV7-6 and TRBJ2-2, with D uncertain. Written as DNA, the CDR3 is TGTGCCAGCAGCTTAATAGAATATGGCACCGGGGAGCTGTTTTTT. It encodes CASSLIEYGTGELFF.